One and the same sample provided the 22 T cell receptor beta chains below, sequenced in a study of identical twins. Each CDR3 protein gets one entry after TCRdb re-called the 5' RACE reads with MiXCR. Altogether some 1,600,000 distinct CDR3 sequences are present, less than 35% being singletons, with the ten largest covering around 0.3%. Sequenced material: cord blood. These receptors all come from a newborn girl in good health.

V usage is TRBV20-1 and J usage is TRBJ1-5; D gene unclear. Germline V CDR1 and CDR2: DFQATT, SNEGSKA (reference sequence). This CDR3 contains 15 residues. V was cut by 0 bases and J by 0 bases, with 9 bases left in between. In nucleotides, the CDR3 is TGCAGTGCTAGAGATGCGGGCCATAGCAATCAGCCCCAGCATTTT. Translation gives CSARDAGHSNQPQHF.

This clonotype was counted only a few times. The chain combines TRBV18 with TRBJ2-1; 8 bases match TRBD1. CDR3 length equals 14 residues. The V gene end was trimmed by 3 bases and the J gene end by 9 bases; junction bases not matched to a gene: 7. CDR1 and CDR2 (germline): KGHSH, LQKENI. For the CDR3, the DNA is TGTGCCAGCTCACCCGGGACAGGTTCAGGTGAGCAGTTCTTC. Amino acids: CASSPGTGSGEQFF.

The V gene is TRBV12-3 or TRBV12-4, the J gene TRBJ2-3; the match to TRBD2 covers 10 bases. The CDR3 length is 16 residues. The V gene end was trimmed by 4 bases and the J gene end by 0 bases; junction bases not matched to a gene: 4. This CDR3 reads CASSSKTSGSTDTQYF. Here the CDR3 DNA reads TGTGCCAGCAGTTCAAAGACTAGCGGGAGCACAGATACGCAGTATTTT.

This clonotype was observed many times. The chain employs TRBV28 and TRBJ2-1, with 12 positions matching TRBD2. The CDR3 loop spans 17 amino acids. With 1 base clipped from V and 6 bases from J, the junction kept 7 bases outside the gene matches. Germline-derived CDR1 and CDR2 are MDHEN and SYDVKM. The CDR3 DNA sequence: TGTGCCAGCAGTTTATCTGCCGGACTAGCGGGAATCAATGAGCAGTTCTTC. As protein: CASSLSAGLAGINEQFF. The full variable domain, its missing parts supplied by reference TRBV28 and TRBJ2-1, is DVKVTQSSRYLVKRTGEKVFLECVQDMDHENMFWYRQDPGLGLRLIYFSYDVKMKEKGDIPEGYSVSREKKERFSLILESASTNQTSMYLCASSLSAGLAGINEQFFGPGTRLTVL.

This clonotype was seen more than once but under ten times. The chain couples TRBV20-1 to TRBJ2-7, with 8 bases aligning to TRBD1. The germline CDR1 and CDR2 sequences are DFQATT and SNEGSKA (reference sequence). The CDR3 spans 14 residues. V dropped 5 bases and J dropped 5; count of bases not matched to a gene: 11. The CDR3 coding sequence is TGCAGTGCTCCTCGGAGACAGGGGAGGAACGAGCAGTACTTC. This encodes CSAPRRQGRNEQYF.

This clonotype has ten or more counts. V and J are TRBV5-1 and TRBJ2-7; D gene unclear. Germline CDR1 reads SGHRS; CDR2 reads YFSETQ. Trimming took 0 bases from V and 2 from J, leaving 6 bases between them. The CDR3 contains 13 residues. The CDR3 DNA is TGCGCCAGCAGCTTGGATCCTACCTACGAGCAGTACTTC. Translation gives CASSLDPTYEQYF.

About this clonotype itself: With a much larger clone just one base away, this may be a read error. V usage is TRBV3-1 and J usage is TRBJ2-5; a weak D match, TRBD1 (5 bases). The germline V gene has CDR1 LGHDT and CDR2 YNNKEL (reference sequence). The CDR3 sequence is 14 residues long. The CDR3: CASGQGQGQETQYF. The CDR3 DNA is TGTGCCAGCGGCCAAGGGCAGGGCCAAGAGACCCAGTACTTC.

The chain uses TRBV12-3 or TRBV12-4 and TRBJ1-6; perhaps TRBD1 as D (6 bases). The CDR3 has 17 residues. The V and J ends lost 4 bases and 10 bases respectively, with 23 bases between them. As DNA, the CDR3 is TGTGCCAGCAGTTCGAGCAACAGGGTCCCTGAAAGGTCACCCCTCCACTTT. Translated: CASSSSNRVPERSPLHF.

This sequence joins TRBV27 and TRBJ2-7; 10 bases map to TRBD2. The V gene's germline CDR1 is MNHEY and CDR2 SMNVEV (reference sequence). J was trimmed by 7 bases and V by 5 bases; bases with no gene match: 14. CDR3 length: 16 amino acids. The DNA for the CDR3 is TGTGCCAGCAGTCCGCTAGCGGGGGACTCCTACAATGAGCAGTACTTC. Its translation is CASSPLAGDSYNEQYF.

In its sample, this clonotype was seen a few times. The chain is built from TRBV28 and TRBJ2-1; a possible D gene is TRBD2 (6 bases). This CDR3 has 23 residues. V lost 2 bases and J 5 bases, leaving 37 bases between the germline ends. Germline loops: CDR1 MDHEN, CDR2 SYDVKM. The CDR3 region has the DNA TGTGCCAGCAGTTTAGTTCTATGGGGCACTAGCCATTCCGCCTGGCTGGAGGACAATGAGCAGTTCTTC. It translates to CASSLVLWGTSHSAWLEDNEQFF.

About this clonotype: A much more abundant neighbour one base away suggests this may be a read error. The chain carries TRBV13 and TRBJ2-5, with 10 nucleotides matching TRBD2. The germline V gene has CDR1 PRHDT and CDR2 FYEKMQ (reference sequence). Unmatched junction bases numbered 5, after V lost 7 bases and J lost 0 bases. The CDR3 totals 15 residues. CDR3 loop: CASTFSGGYQETQYF. CDR3 DNA: TGTGCCAGCACCTTTAGCGGGGGGTACCAAGAGACCCAGTACTTC.

This chain connects TRBV20-1 to TRBJ2-1; 9 nucleotides align to TRBD2. Losses at the gene ends were 6 bases for V and 8 bases for J; bases not matched to a gene: 11. From germline, CDR1 is DFQATT and CDR2 SNEGSKA (reference sequence). The CDR3 consists of 14 residues. CDR3 region: CSAERGRARYEQFF. DNA of the CDR3: TGCAGTGCAGAACGCGGGAGGGCCAGGTATGAGCAGTTCTTC.

This clonotype was recorded a few times. The chain employs TRBV7-2 and TRBJ1-2; D remains unclear. This CDR3 comprises 14 residues. Germline V lookup: CDR1 SGHTA, CDR2 FQGNSA. The V end was cut by 0 bases, the J end by 2 bases, with 7 bases between. CDR3 amino acids: CASSLAHPNYGYTF. The CDR3 nucleotides are TGTGCCAGCAGCTTAGCTCACCCGAACTATGGCTACACCTTC.

The CDR3 DNA sequence: TGTGCCAGCAGCACAACTCTAGCGGGTTACGAGCAGTACTTC. It codes for CASSTTLAGYEQYF. The chain couples TRBV7-9 to TRBJ2-7; 8 bases align to TRBD2. The germline CDR1 and CDR2 sequences are SEHNR and FQNEAQ (reference sequence). The CDR3 runs 14 residues. Losses at the gene ends were 5 bases for V and 4 bases for J; bases not matched to a gene: 7. The variable domain in full, completed from reference TRBV7-9 and TRBJ2-7, reads DTGVSQNPRHKITKRGQNVTFRCDPISEHNRLYWYRQTLGQGPEFLTYFQNEAQLEKSRLLSDRFSAERPKGSFSTLEIQRTEQGDSAMYLCASSTTLAGYEQYFGPGTRLTVT.

In its sample, this clonotype was seen many times. This chain links TRBV5-1 with TRBJ2-3; TRBD1 aligns across 7 bases. The CDR3 has 15 amino acids. The J segment lost 3 bases and the V segment lost 4 bases, leaving 8 bases of the junction unmatched. Germline lookup yields CDR1 SGHRS and CDR2 YFSETQ. The CDR3 nucleotides are TGCGCCAGCAGCATGTCCCAGGGGGAGACAGATACGCAGTATTTT. It encodes CASSMSQGETDTQYF. The entire variable domain, with the rest obtained from reference TRBV5-1 and TRBJ2-3, is as follows: KAGVTQTPRYLIKTRGQQVTLSCSPISGHRSVSWYQQTPGQGLQFLFEYFSETQRNKGNFPGRFSGRQFSNSRSEMNVSTLELGDSALYLCASSMSQGETDTQYFGPGTRLTVL.

Points on this clonotype: Mismatch with germline at one junction end may stem from a read error. The V call is TRBV20-1, the J call TRBJ2-3; the D gene could be TRBD1 or TRBD2 (5 bases each). Germline assignment: CDR1 DFQATT and CDR2 SNEGSKA (reference sequence). CDR3 size: 14 residues. As DNA, the CDR3 is TGCAGTGCAGTTGGGGACCTCACCACAGATACGCAGTGTTTT. Protein product: CSAVGDLTTDTQCF.

This clonotype turned up a few times. The V gene is TRBV20-1, the J gene TRBJ2-3; possibly TRBD1 for D (6 bases). Germline lookup yields CDR1 DFQATT and CDR2 SNEGSKA (reference sequence). This CDR3 contains 16 residues. Trimming removed 0 bases at V and 0 bases at J, with 13 bases between. Here the CDR3 DNA reads TGCAGTGCTAGAGATGGGGGCCCGGCTAGCACAGATACGCAGTATTTT. As protein: CSARDGGPASTDTQYF.

The V call is TRBV18, the J call TRBJ2-1, with 9 bases matching TRBD2. J gave up 5 bases and V 5 bases, and 10 bases lay outside the gene matches. Germline V gene sequence: CDR1 KGHSH, CDR2 LQKENI. CDR3 size: 16 residues. CDR3 residues: CASSALRVAGDNEQFF. The CDR3 nucleotides read TGTGCCAGCTCAGCACTCCGGGTAGCGGGGGACAATGAGCAGTTCTTC.

The chain has TRBV5-1 and TRBJ2-1, with D uncertain. V shed 0 bases and J shed 9 bases, with 13 bases lying between them. The length of the CDR3 is 14 residues. Germline lookup yields CDR1 SGHRS and CDR2 YFSETQ. CDR3 protein: CASSLAPIRGEQFF. CDR3 bases: TGCGCCAGCAGCTTGGCACCGATAAGAGGTGAGCAGTTCTTC.

The chain combines TRBV2 with TRBJ2-7; 9 bases align to TRBD1. The CDR3 is made up of 14 amino acids. From germline, CDR1 is SNHLY and CDR2 FYNNEI. With 3 bases clipped from V and 2 bases from J, the junction kept 2 bases outside the gene matches. The CDR3 loop is CASSDWDRAYEQYF. CDR3 bases: TGTGCCAGCAGTGATTGGGACAGGGCCTACGAGCAGTACTTC.

The chain recombines TRBV2 with TRBJ2-7; 7 positions match TRBD1. This CDR3 has 14 residues. V trimming: 6 bases; J trimming: 0 bases; junction bases outside the gene matches: 5. Germline CDR1 is SNHLY and CDR2 is FYNNEI. CDR3 DNA: TGTGCCAGCAGGATGGACAGGAACTCCTACGAGCAGTACTTC. Protein: CASRMDRNSYEQYF.

At least ten counts were recorded for this clonotype. The rearrangement uses TRBV4-2 and TRBJ2-6, with D unresolved. V gave up 0 bases and J gave up 0 bases, with 9 bases separating them. The V gene's germline CDR1 is LGHNA and CDR2 YNFKEQ. The CDR3 contains 17 residues. For the CDR3, the DNA is TGTGCCAGCAGCCAAGAACTACTCCGCTCTGGGGCCAACGTCCTGACTTTC. It yields the protein CASSQELLRSGANVLTF.